Here is one TCR beta chain with its context. Cohorts were assigned according to the clinical history that participants reported. Donors of Cohort 3 who recovered were those that had two negative PCRs, clearance, or symptom resolution. This sample was included in a study of blood T cell repertoires in COVID-19. TCRdb's copy holds only in-frame clones and misses some; the assay was immunoSEQ multiplex PCR. The repertoire holds hundreds of thousands of clones, with roughly nine tenths as singletons. This receptor was identified in a man aged 30 to 45 who had recovered from COVID-19. The specimen was PBMCs or T cells enriched from blood (not recorded which).

CDR3 DNA sequence: TGTGCCAGCAGCCCGTCACAGCCTACCGGGGAGCTGTTTTTT. Its protein product is CASSPSQPTGELFF. J is TRBJ2-2 and V is TRBV3-1 (or the pseudogene TRBV3-2), with D uncertain. CDR3 length: 14 amino acids. V lost 4 bases to trimming and J lost 5 bases, with 11 bases between them. From germline, CDR1 is LGHDT and CDR2 YNNKEL (reference sequence).